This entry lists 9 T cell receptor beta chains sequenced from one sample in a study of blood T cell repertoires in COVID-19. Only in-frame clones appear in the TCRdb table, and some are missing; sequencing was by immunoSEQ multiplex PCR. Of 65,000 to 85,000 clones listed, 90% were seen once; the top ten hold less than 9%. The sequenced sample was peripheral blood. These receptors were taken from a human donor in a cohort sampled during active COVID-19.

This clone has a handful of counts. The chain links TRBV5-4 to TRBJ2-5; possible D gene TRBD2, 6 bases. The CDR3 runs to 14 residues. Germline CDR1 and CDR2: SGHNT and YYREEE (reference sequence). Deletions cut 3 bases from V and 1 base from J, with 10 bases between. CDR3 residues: CASSWGLPQETQYF. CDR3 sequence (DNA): TGTGCCAGCAGCTGGGGACTCCCCCAAGAGACCCAGTACTTC.

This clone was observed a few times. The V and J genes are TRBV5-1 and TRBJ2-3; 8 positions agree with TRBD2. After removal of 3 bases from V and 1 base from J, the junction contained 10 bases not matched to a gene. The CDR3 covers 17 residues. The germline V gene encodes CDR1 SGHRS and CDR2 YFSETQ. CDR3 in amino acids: CASSWLAFSGGTDTQYF. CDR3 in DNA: TGCGCCAGCAGCTGGCTGGCTTTTAGCGGGGGCACAGATACGCAGTATTTT.

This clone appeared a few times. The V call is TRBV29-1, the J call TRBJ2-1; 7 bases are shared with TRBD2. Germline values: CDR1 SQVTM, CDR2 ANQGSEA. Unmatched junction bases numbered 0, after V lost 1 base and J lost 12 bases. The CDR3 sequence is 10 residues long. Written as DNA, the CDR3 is TGCAGCGTTGAAGCGGGGGGGCAGTTCTTC. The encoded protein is CSVEAGGQFF.

DNA for the CDR3: TGTGCCAGCAGCCAAGATTCGACAGGGAATCGGGGCTACACCTTC. It codes for CASSQDSTGNRGYTF. This sequence joins TRBV4-2 and TRBJ1-2, with 7 bases aligning to TRBD1. From germline, CDR1 is LGHNA and CDR2 YNFKEQ. The CDR3 extends over 15 amino acids. Losses at the gene ends were 0 bases for V and 8 bases for J; bases not matched to a gene: 9.

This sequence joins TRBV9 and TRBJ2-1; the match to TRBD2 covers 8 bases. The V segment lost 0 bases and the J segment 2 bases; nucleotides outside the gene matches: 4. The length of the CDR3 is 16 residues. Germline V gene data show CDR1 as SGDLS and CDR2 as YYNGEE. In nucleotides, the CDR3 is TGTGCCAGCAGCGTAGAGGGGCGGGGGGCCTACAATGAGCAGTTCTTC. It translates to CASSVEGRGAYNEQFF. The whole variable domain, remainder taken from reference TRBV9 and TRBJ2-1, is DSGVTQTPKHLITATGQRVTLRCSPRSGDLSVYWYQQSLDQGLQFLIQYYNGEERAKGNILERFSAQQFPDLHSELNLSSLELGDSALYFCASSVEGRGAYNEQFFGPGTRLTVL.

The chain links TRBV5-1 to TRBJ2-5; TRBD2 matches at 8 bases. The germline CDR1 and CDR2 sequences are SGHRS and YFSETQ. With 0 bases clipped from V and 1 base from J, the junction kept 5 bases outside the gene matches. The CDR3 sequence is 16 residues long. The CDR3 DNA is TGCGCCAGCAGCTTGGTTGGACTAGCAGGCCAAGAGACCCAGTACTTC. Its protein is CASSLVGLAGQETQYF. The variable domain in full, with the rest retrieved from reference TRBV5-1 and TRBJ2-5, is KAGVTQTPRYLIKTRGQQVTLSCSPISGHRSVSWYQQTPGQGLQFLFEYFSETQRNKGNFPGRFSGRQFSNSRSEMNVSTLELGDSALYLCASSLVGLAGQETQYFGPGTRLLVL.

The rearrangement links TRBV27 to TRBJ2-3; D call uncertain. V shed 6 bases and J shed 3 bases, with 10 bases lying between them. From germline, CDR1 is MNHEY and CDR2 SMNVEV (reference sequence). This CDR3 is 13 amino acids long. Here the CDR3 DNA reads TGTGCCAGCAGCCCTTATACAACAGATACGCAGTATTTT. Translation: CASSPYTTDTQYF.

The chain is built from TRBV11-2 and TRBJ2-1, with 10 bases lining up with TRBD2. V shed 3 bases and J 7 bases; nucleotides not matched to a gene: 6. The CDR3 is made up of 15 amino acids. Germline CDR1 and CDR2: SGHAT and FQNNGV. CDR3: CASSFERGGSNEQFF. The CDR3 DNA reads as TGTGCCAGCAGCTTCGAGCGGGGGGGCTCAAATGAGCAGTTCTTC.

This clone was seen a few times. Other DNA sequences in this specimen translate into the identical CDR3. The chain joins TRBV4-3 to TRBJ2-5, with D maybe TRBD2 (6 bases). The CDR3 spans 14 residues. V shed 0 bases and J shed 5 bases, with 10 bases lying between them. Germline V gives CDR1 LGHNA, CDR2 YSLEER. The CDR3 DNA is TGCGCCAGCAGCCAAGATTCGGGGAGGGAGACCCAGTACTTC. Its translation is CASSQDSGRETQYF.